Listed below are T cell receptor beta chains from one sample, sequenced in a study of Tregs in tolerant kidney transplant recipients. The data were produced by immunoSEQ multiplex PCR, yet TCRdb's version contains in-frame clones alone and is incomplete. In the table there are roughly 70,000 clones, less than 90% of which are singletons. The sample taken for sequencing was CD4+ T cells from blood. Receptors originate from a human donor in good health. CDR3s include the opening cysteine and the closing phenylalanine or tryptophan. The order of the fields is D gene, V gene, clone size, J gene, CDR3 DNA, CDR3 protein. D genes are given only for firm matches. Clone size is not always given. Where it is, it says once, few, many or a class for expanded clones.

D gene: .
V gene: TRBV5-4
clone size: .
J gene: TRBJ1-1
CDR3 DNA: TGTGCCAGCAGCTACACGAGTCGTTTTCCGAACACTGAAGCTTTCTTT
CDR3 protein: CASSYTSRFPNTEAFF

D gene: TRBD2
V gene: TRBV10-3
clone size: .
J gene: TRBJ2-1
CDR3 DNA: TGTGCCATTGCTGGGGAGGGCCTTGGAAATGAGCAGTTCTTC
CDR3 protein: CAIAGEGLGNEQFF

D gene: .
V gene: TRBV7-2
clone size: .
J gene: TRBJ1-2
CDR3 DNA: TGTGCCAGCAGCCCCAGGGGATTCTCTGGCTACACCTTC
CDR3 protein: CASSPRGFSGYTF

D gene: .
V gene: TRBV2
clone size: .
J gene: TRBJ2-2
CDR3 DNA: TGTGCCAGCAGTGAAAAGGGTTTGGGGCCCGCGAACACCGGGGAGCTGTTTTTT
CDR3 protein: CASSEKGLGPANTGELFF

D gene: TRBD1
V gene: TRBV7-2
clone size: .
J gene: TRBJ1-1
CDR3 DNA: TGTGCCAGCAGCTTACAGGGGGCGCGGTCTGAAGCTTTCTTT
CDR3 protein: CASSLQGARSEAFF

D gene: .
V gene: TRBV19
clone size: once
J gene: TRBJ2-7
CDR3 DNA: TGTGCCAGTAGTGACAGGTCCCCCTACGAGCAGTACTTC
CDR3 protein: CASSDRSPYEQYF

D gene: .
V gene: TRBV29-1
clone size: .
J gene: TRBJ2-1
CDR3 DNA: TGCAGCGTTGAAAAGGGTGGGGGGGCTTCCTACAATGAGCAGTTCTTC
CDR3 protein: CSVEKGGGASYNEQFF

D gene: .
V gene: TRBV6-1
clone size: .
J gene: TRBJ2-3
CDR3 DNA: TGTGCCAGCAGTGAAAGCGGCAAAGATACGCAGTATTTT
CDR3 protein: CASSESGKDTQYF

D gene: .
V gene: TRBV14
clone size: .
J gene: TRBJ2-7
CDR3 DNA: TGTGCCAGCAGCCCCCGTTTGGGGGACCAATTCTACGAGCAGTACTTC
CDR3 protein: CASSPRLGDQFYEQYF

D gene: .
V gene: TRBV30
clone size: .
J gene: TRBJ2-1
CDR3 DNA: TGTGCCTGGAGTTCCCACTCCTACAATGAGCAGTTCTTC
CDR3 protein: CAWSSHSYNEQFF

D gene: .
V gene: TRBV6-6
clone size: .
J gene: TRBJ1-6
CDR3 DNA: TGTGCCAGCAGATACACAGGGTTCCATAATTCACCCCTCCACTTT
CDR3 protein: CASRYTGFHNSPLHF

D gene: TRBD1
V gene: TRBV7-2
clone size: .
J gene: TRBJ1-2
CDR3 DNA: TGTGCCAGCAGCCGAAGACAGGGACAGGGTGGCTACACCTTC
CDR3 protein: CASSRRQGQGGYTF

D gene: .
V gene: TRBV21-1
clone size: .
J gene: TRBJ2-7
CDR3 DNA: TGTGCCAGCAGCATAAGACAGGGTTCGTCCTACGAGCAGTACTTC
CDR3 protein: CASSIRQGSSYEQYF

D gene: .
V gene: TRBV19
clone size: .
J gene: TRBJ2-1
CDR3 DNA: TGTGCCAGTAGGAGAGACAGCTACAATGAGCAGTTCTTC
CDR3 protein: CASRRDSYNEQFF

D gene: TRBD1
V gene: TRBV5-1
clone size: .
J gene: TRBJ2-3
CDR3 DNA: TGCGCCAGCAGGCGACAGGGTGGTTTTGACACAGATACGCAGTATTTT
CDR3 protein: CASRRQGGFDTDTQYF

D gene: .
V gene: TRBV7-5
clone size: .
J gene: TRBJ2-2
CDR3 DNA: TGTGCCAGAAGCCCTATTACTGTGGTAGGAAATACCGGGGAGCTGTTTTTT
CDR3 protein: CARSPITVVGNTGELFF

D gene: .
V gene: TRBV5-5
clone size: .
J gene: TRBJ1-4
CDR3 DNA: TGTGCCAGCAGCGATCCTCGGATGGGTGAAAAACTGTTTTTT
CDR3 protein: CASSDPRMGEKLFF

D gene: .
V gene: TRBV18
clone size: few
J gene: TRBJ1-1
CDR3 DNA: TGTGCCAGCTCACCACGGATGGAAACTGGGACTGAAGCTTTCTTT
CDR3 protein: CASSPRMETGTEAFF

D gene: .
V gene: TRBV28
clone size: .
J gene: TRBJ1-5
CDR3 DNA: TGTGCCAGCAGTCCCCAACAGGGATCTAGACAGCCCCAGCATTTT
CDR3 protein: CASSPQQGSRQPQHF

D gene: TRBD2
V gene: TRBV9
clone size: .
J gene: TRBJ2-2
CDR3 DNA: TGTGCCAGCAGCGTAGTGGGAGGGATGGTCGCCGGGGAGCTGTTTTTT
CDR3 protein: CASSVVGGMVAGELFF

D gene: .
V gene: TRBV5-1
clone size: .
J gene: TRBJ1-4
CDR3 DNA: TGCGCCAGCAGCCCGGCTCCAGCGGGAGCAGGAACTAATGAAAAACTGTTTTTT
CDR3 protein: CASSPAPAGAGTNEKLFF

D gene: TRBD2
V gene: TRBV6-5
clone size: .
J gene: TRBJ2-3
CDR3 DNA: TGTGCCAGCAGTTTCCTAGCGGGTCGGAGCACAGATACGCAGTATTTT
CDR3 protein: CASSFLAGRSTDTQYF

D gene: .
V gene: TRBV6-5
clone size: .
J gene: TRBJ1-3
CDR3 DNA: TGTGCCAGCAGTTACGGGAAGTCTGGAAACACCATATATTTT
CDR3 protein: CASSYGKSGNTIYF

D gene: TRBD2
V gene: TRBV19
clone size: once
J gene: TRBJ2-7
CDR3 DNA: TGTGCCAGTAGTTCCGGGACTAGCGGTACCTACGAGCAGTACTTC
CDR3 protein: CASSSGTSGTYEQYF

D gene: TRBD2
V gene: TRBV7-9
clone size: .
J gene: TRBJ2-3
CDR3 DNA: TGTGCCAGCAGCAAGGGACTAGCGGGAGCCACAGATACGCAGTATTTT
CDR3 protein: CASSKGLAGATDTQYF

D gene: .
V gene: TRBV7-9
clone size: once
J gene: TRBJ2-5
CDR3 DNA: TGTGCCAGCAGCTTAGGAGGGGGAGGTGGGGAGACCCAGTACTTC
CDR3 protein: CASSLGGGGGETQYF

D gene: .
V gene: TRBV11-3
clone size: .
J gene: TRBJ2-1
CDR3 DNA: TGTGCCAGCAGCTTAGTATCGGACGGTGAACTGACGGGGAGGAACAATGAGCAGTTCTTC
CDR3 protein: CASSLVSDGELTGRNNEQFF

D gene: TRBD1
V gene: TRBV6-5
clone size: .
J gene: TRBJ1-2
CDR3 DNA: TGTGCCAGCAGCCAGGGGACAGAGCGCTACACCTTC
CDR3 protein: CASSQGTERYTF

D gene: TRBD2
V gene: TRBV5-1
clone size: .
J gene: TRBJ2-7
CDR3 DNA: TGCGCCAGCAGCTTAGGACTAGCGGGTCTGCTCACCTACGAGCAGTACTTC
CDR3 protein: CASSLGLAGLLTYEQYF

D gene: .
V gene: TRBV5-8
clone size: .
J gene: TRBJ1-2
CDR3 DNA: TGTGCCAGCAGCTCGGCCCCGTTTGGTTTTGGCTACACCTTC
CDR3 protein: CASSSAPFGFGYTF

D gene: .
V gene: TRBV5-1
clone size: .
J gene: TRBJ1-1
CDR3 DNA: TGCGCCAGCAGCTCACGAACGGGTTCGGACACTGAAGCTTTCTTT
CDR3 protein: CASSSRTGSDTEAFF

D gene: .
V gene: TRBV9
clone size: few
J gene: TRBJ1-3
CDR3 DNA: TGTGCCAGCAGCGTAGGAGGGAGCTCTGGAAACACCATATATTTT
CDR3 protein: CASSVGGSSGNTIYF

D gene: .
V gene: TRBV11-3
clone size: .
J gene: TRBJ2-5
CDR3 DNA: TGTGCCAGCAGCCCCCCGGCAGGAGAGACCCAGTACTTC
CDR3 protein: CASSPPAGETQYF

D gene: TRBD2
V gene: TRBV7-9
clone size: few
J gene: TRBJ2-5
CDR3 DNA: TGTGCCAGCAGCTTACGTCTAGCGGGAGGGCCCCGAGAGACCCAGTACTTC
CDR3 protein: CASSLRLAGGPRETQYF

D gene: .
V gene: TRBV11-3
clone size: .
J gene: TRBJ2-7
CDR3 DNA: TGTGCCAGCAGCTTAGCCTACGAGCAGTACTTC
CDR3 protein: CASSLAYEQYF

D gene: TRBD2
V gene: TRBV12-5
clone size: once
J gene: TRBJ2-1
CDR3 DNA: TGTGCTAGTGGTTTGACGACTAGCGTCACTTCCGAGCAGTTCTTC
CDR3 protein: CASGLTTSVTSEQFF

D gene: .
V gene: TRBV5-4
clone size: .
J gene: TRBJ1-1
CDR3 DNA: TGTGCCAGCAGCTTGGATGCAGGGGCGCTGAGCACTGAAGCTTTCTTT
CDR3 protein: CASSLDAGALSTEAFF

D gene: TRBD1
V gene: TRBV4-1
clone size: .
J gene: TRBJ2-3
CDR3 DNA: TGCGCCAGCAGCGGTCGGGACAGGGGGCGAAAACAGGGCACAGATACGCAGTATTTT
CDR3 protein: CASSGRDRGRKQGTDTQYF

D gene: .
V gene: TRBV7-7
clone size: few
J gene: TRBJ2-7
CDR3 DNA: TGTGCCAGCAGCTTAAGCCCACGGGACGAGCAGTACTTC
CDR3 protein: CASSLSPRDEQYF

D gene: .
V gene: TRBV30
clone size: .
J gene: TRBJ1-6
CDR3 DNA: TGTGCCTGGAGGCTCAGGGGCGGTTCACCCCTCCACTTT
CDR3 protein: CAWRLRGGSPLHF

D gene: .
V gene: TRBV7-3
clone size: .
J gene: TRBJ2-2
CDR3 DNA: TGTGCCAGCAGCCCAAACGGGAACCTGAACACCGGGGAGCTGTTTTTT
CDR3 protein: CASSPNGNLNTGELFF

D gene: .
V gene: TRBV2
clone size: .
J gene: TRBJ2-1
CDR3 DNA: TGTGCCAGCAGTGAATTGGCCAGCCTACCGGGCAATGAGCAGTTCTTC
CDR3 protein: CASSELASLPGNEQFF

D gene: .
V gene: TRBV30
clone size: .
J gene: TRBJ1-2
CDR3 DNA: TGTGCCTGGTCACGGGGGGGTAGCTATGGCTACACCTTC
CDR3 protein: CAWSRGGSYGYTF

D gene: .
V gene: TRBV4-2
clone size: .
J gene: TRBJ1-4
CDR3 DNA: TGTGCCAGCAGCCAAGGACTGGTTAGTGAAAAACTGTTTTTT
CDR3 protein: CASSQGLVSEKLFF

D gene: .
V gene: TRBV19
clone size: .
J gene: TRBJ1-1
CDR3 DNA: TGTGCCAGTAGCCGAAGGGGAGGGGAGAACACTGAAGCTTTCTTT
CDR3 protein: CASSRRGGENTEAFF

D gene: TRBD1
V gene: TRBV4-3
clone size: .
J gene: TRBJ2-6
CDR3 DNA: TGCGCCAGCAGCCAAGACGTGGTACAGGGGGTTGGATCTGGGGCCAACGTCCTGACTTTC
CDR3 protein: CASSQDVVQGVGSGANVLTF

D gene: .
V gene: TRBV7-3
clone size: .
J gene: TRBJ1-1
CDR3 DNA: TGTGCCAGCAGCGCGACACGGAACACTGAAGCTTTCTTT
CDR3 protein: CASSATRNTEAFF

D gene: .
V gene: TRBV7-2
clone size: .
J gene: TRBJ1-2
CDR3 DNA: TGTGCCAGCAGCCACCCCGACGCCAGGGCGGCTAACTATGGCTACACCTTC
CDR3 protein: CASSHPDARAANYGYTF

D gene: TRBD1
V gene: TRBV7-2
clone size: few
J gene: TRBJ2-2
CDR3 DNA: TGTGCCAGCAGCCAGGGGGCGCTGGGCACCGGGGAGCTGTTTTTT
CDR3 protein: CASSQGALGTGELFF

D gene: .
V gene: TRBV19
clone size: .
J gene: TRBJ1-5
CDR3 DNA: TGTGCCAGTGCCTTGTTGGATCAGCCCCAGCATTTT
CDR3 protein: CASALLDQPQHF

D gene: .
V gene: TRBV2
clone size: .
J gene: TRBJ2-2
CDR3 DNA: TGTGCCAGCAAGGTCGTCATTAACACCGGGGAGCTGTTTTTT
CDR3 protein: CASKVVINTGELFF